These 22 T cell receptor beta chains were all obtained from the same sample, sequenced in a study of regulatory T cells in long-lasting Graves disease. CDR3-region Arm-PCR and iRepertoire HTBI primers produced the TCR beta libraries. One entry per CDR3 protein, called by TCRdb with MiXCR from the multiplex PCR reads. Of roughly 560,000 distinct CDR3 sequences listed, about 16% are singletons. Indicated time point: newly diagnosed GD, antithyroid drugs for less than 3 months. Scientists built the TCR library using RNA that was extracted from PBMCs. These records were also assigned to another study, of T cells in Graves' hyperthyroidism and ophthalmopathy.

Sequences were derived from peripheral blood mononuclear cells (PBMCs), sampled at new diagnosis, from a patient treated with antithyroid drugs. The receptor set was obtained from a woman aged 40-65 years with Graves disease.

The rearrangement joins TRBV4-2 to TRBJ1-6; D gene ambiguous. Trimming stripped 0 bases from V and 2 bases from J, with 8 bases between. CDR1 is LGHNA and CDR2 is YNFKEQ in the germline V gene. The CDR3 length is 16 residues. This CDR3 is CASSQDLGAYNSPLHF. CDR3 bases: TGTGCCAGCAGCCAAGATCTGGGTGCCTATAATTCACCCCTCCACTTT.

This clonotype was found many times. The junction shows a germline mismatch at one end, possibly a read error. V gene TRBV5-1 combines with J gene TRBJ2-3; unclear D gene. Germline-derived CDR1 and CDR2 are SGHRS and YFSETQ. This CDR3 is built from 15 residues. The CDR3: CASSLAPLSTDTQYF. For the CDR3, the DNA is TGTGCCAGCAGCTTGGCCCCGCTTAGCACAGATACGCAGTATTTT.

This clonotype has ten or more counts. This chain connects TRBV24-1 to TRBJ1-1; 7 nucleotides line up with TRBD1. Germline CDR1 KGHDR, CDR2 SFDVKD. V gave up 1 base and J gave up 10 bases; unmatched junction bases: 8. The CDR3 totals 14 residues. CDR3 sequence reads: CATSDFQGVQGAFF. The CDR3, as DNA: TGTGCCACCAGTGATTTTCAGGGGGTCCAAGGAGCTTTCTTT.

CDR3 region: CASMVPGANVLTF. CDR3 nucleotides: TGTGCCAGCATGGTCCCTGGGGCCAACGTCCTGACTTTC. This chain connects TRBV7-3 to TRBJ2-6; D gene uncertain. Trimming pared 7 bases from V and 2 bases from J, leaving 6 bases between. The CDR3 has 13 amino acids. The germline gives CDR1 SGHTA, CDR2 FQGTGA.

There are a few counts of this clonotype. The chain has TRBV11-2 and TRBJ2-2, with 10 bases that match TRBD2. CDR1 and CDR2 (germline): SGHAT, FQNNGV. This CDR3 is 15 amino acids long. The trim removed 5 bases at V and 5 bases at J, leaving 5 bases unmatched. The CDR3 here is CASSPPSGGTGELFF. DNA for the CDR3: TGTGCCAGCAGCCCCCCTAGCGGGGGTACCGGGGAGCTGTTTTTT.

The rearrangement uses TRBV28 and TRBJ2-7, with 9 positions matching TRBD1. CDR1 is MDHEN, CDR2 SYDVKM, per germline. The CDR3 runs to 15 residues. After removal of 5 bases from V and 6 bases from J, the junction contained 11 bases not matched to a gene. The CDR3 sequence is CASSPAGTGRVEQYF. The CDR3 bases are TGTGCCAGCAGTCCTGCCGGGACAGGGAGGGTCGAGCAGTACTTC. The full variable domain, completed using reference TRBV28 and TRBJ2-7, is DVKVTQSSRYLVKRTGEKVFLECVQDMDHENMFWYRQDPGLGLRLIYFSYDVKMKEKGDIPEGYSVSREKKERFSLILESASTNQTSMYLCASSPAGTGRVEQYFGPGTRLTVT.

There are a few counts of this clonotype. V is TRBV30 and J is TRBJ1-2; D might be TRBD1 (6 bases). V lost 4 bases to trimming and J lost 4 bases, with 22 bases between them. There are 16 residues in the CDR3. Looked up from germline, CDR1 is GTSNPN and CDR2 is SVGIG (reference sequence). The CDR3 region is CAWTIGGRVDSYGYTF. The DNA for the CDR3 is TGTGCCTGGACCATAGGGGGGCGAGTTGATAGCTATGGCTACACCTTC.

CDR3 protein: CASSASGTGGYTF. The CDR3 DNA is TGCGCCAGCAGCGCCTCTGGGACGGGAGGCTACACCTTC. The chain combines TRBV4-1 with TRBJ1-2; D is perhaps TRBD1 (5 bases). The CDR3 spans 13 residues. V was cut by 5 bases and J by 8 bases, with 15 bases left in between. The germline CDR1 and CDR2 sequences are MGHRA and YSYEKL.

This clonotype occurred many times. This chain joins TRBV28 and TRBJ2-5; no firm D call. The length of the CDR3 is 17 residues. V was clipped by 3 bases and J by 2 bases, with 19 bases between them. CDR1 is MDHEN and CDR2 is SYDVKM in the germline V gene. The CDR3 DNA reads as TGTGCCAGCAGTTTCCCCTCAGCCTCTAGTTTACAAGAGACCCAGTACTTC. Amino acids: CASSFPSASSLQETQYF.

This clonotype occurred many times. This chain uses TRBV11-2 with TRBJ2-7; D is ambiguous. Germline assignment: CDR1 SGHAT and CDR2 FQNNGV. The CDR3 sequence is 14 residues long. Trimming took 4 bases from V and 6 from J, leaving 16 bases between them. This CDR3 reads CASSSIAGFGEQYF. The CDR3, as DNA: TGTGCCAGCAGCTCCATAGCAGGTTTCGGCGAGCAGTACTTC.

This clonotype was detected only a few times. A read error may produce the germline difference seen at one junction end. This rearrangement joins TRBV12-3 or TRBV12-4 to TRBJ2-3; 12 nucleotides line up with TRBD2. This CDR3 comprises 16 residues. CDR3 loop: CDSSFWTSGGTDTQYF. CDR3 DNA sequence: TGTGACAGCAGTTTTTGGACTAGCGGGGGCACAGATACGCAGTATTTT.

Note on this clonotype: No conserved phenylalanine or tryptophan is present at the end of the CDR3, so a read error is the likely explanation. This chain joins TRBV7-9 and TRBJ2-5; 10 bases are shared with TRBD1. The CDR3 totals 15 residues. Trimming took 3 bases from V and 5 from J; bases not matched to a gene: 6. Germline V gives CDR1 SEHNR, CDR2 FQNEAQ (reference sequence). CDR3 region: CASSLGTGETETQYS. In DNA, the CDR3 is TGTGCCAGCAGCTTGGGGACAGGGGAGACGGAGACCCAGTACTCC.

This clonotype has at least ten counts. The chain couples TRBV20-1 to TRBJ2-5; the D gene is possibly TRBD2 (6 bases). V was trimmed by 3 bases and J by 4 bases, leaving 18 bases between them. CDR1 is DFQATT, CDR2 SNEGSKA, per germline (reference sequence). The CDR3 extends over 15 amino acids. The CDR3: CSASDLREVAETQYF. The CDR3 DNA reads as TGCAGTGCTAGTGACCTCAGGGAGGTGGCAGAGACCCAGTACTTC.

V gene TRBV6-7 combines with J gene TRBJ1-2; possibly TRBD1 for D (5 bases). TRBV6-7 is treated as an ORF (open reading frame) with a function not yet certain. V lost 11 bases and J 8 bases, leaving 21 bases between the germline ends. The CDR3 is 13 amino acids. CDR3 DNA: TGTGCCTCACCAGAAGGACACCCTTGGGGCTACACCTTC. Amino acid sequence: CASPEGHPWGYTF.

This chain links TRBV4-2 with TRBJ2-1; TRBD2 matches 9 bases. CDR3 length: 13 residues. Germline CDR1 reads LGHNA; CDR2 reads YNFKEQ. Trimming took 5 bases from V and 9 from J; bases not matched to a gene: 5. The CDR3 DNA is TGTGCCAGCAGCACGGGACTAGCTGGTGAGCAGTTCTTC. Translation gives CASSTGLAGEQFF.

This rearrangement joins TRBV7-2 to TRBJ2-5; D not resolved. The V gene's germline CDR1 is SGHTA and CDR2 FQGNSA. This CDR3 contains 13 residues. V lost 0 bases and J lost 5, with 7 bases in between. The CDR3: CASSLAPGETQYF. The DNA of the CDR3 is TGTGCCAGCAGCTTAGCCCCCGGGGAGACCCAGTACTTC.

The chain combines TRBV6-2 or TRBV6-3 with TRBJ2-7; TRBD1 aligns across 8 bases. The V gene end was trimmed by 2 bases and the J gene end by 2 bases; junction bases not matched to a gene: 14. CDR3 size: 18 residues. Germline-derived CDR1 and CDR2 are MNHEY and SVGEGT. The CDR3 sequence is CASSYGWLPTGDPYEQYF. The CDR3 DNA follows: TGTGCCAGCAGTTACGGGTGGCTCCCGACAGGGGATCCCTACGAGCAGTACTTC.

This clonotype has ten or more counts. DNA of the CDR3: TGTGCCACCAGCGATACAGGGTCTGGGGCCAACGTCCTGACTTTC. This sequence encodes CATSDTGSGANVLTF. The chain links TRBV24-1 to TRBJ2-6; possibly TRBD1 for D (6 bases). Trimming took off 7 bases at V and 1 base at J, with 10 bases between the two ends. Germline CDR1 KGHDR, CDR2 SFDVKD. CDR3 length: 15 residues.

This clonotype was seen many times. The chain's CDR3 is CASSPPSGNYGYTF. In nucleotides, the CDR3 is TGTGCCAGCTCACCACCGTCGGGGAACTATGGCTACACCTTC. The chain recombines TRBV18 with TRBJ1-2; D call uncertain. The germline gives CDR1 KGHSH, CDR2 LQKENI. The length of the CDR3 is 14 residues. Trimming took off 0 bases at V and 2 bases at J, with 7 bases between the two ends.

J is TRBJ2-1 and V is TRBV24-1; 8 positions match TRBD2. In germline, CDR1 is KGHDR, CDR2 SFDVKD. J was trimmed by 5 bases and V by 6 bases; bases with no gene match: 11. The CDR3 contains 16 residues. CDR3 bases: TGTGCCACCAGTTTTGGGTTTAGCGGGGCAGACAATGAGCAGTTCTTC. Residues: CATSFGFSGADNEQFF.

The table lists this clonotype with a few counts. CDR3 sequence: CASSSEGASNQPQHF. For the CDR3, the DNA is TGCGCCAGCAGCTCAGAGGGGGCTAGCAATCAGCCCCAGCATTTT. The V and J genes are TRBV5-1 and TRBJ1-5, with 7 bases matching TRBD1. Germline lookup yields CDR1 SGHRS and CDR2 YFSETQ. CDR3 length: 15 residues. Germline trimming cut 3 bases from V and 0 bases from J; bases unmatched to any gene: 3.

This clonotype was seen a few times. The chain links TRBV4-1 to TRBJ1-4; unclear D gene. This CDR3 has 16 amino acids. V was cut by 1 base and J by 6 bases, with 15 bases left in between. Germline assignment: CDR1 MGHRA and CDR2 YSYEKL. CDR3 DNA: TGCGCCAGCAGCCAAGGGAATGGGCAGATGGATGAAAAACTGTTTTTT. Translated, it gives CASSQGNGQMDEKLFF.